This T cell receptor beta chain was captured in a study of T cell repertoires in cytomegalovirus infection. V shed 7 bases and J 6 bases; nucleotides not matched to a gene: 9. Germline values: CDR1 DFQATT, CDR2 SNEGSKA (reference sequence). The CDR3 runs to 15 residues. Study-wide results and caveats: Cumulative frequency of public TCR beta families picked out carriers of CMV plus the relevant HLA. What dominated the ex vivo response were HLA-C-restricted CMV-specific TCR beta clonotypes.

Concerning this clonotype: Its antigen is not known.

Using its own MiXCR run on the reads, TCRdb lists one record per CDR3 protein. The sample lists about 920,000 distinct CDR3 sequences, less than 40% occurring once. Material: cultured CD8+ T cells from PBMCs, obtained from culture after CMV antigen stimulation. The sequence derives from a human donor in good health (CMV status not recorded). Some clones in this sample may be carry-over from other donors' samples. J is TRBJ2-3 and V is TRBV20-1; 14 bases match TRBD2. CDR3: CSVPTSGGAGDTQYF. DNA of the CDR3: TGCAGTGTTCCGACTAGCGGGGGGGCAGGGGATACGCAGTATTTT.